This T cell receptor (beta chain) was recovered during a study of shared T cell receptors in the human thymus. The repertoire was sequenced with immunoSEQ multiplex PCR; TCRdb's copy has only in-frame clones and lacks some. The data show hundreds of thousands of clones, 80% to 90% seen once. After removal of 5 bases from V and 1 base from J, the junction contained 11 bases not matched to a gene. This CDR3 has 18 residues. Germline lookup yields CDR1 LNHDA and CDR2 SQIVND (reference sequence). These data also formed part of another study, on human thymus T cells. That report adds: Use of V and J genes seemed skewed within the thymic and blood repertoires.

The chain recombines TRBV19 with TRBJ1-3; the match to TRBD1 covers 10 bases. The specimen was thymocytes. This clonotype originated in a girl under two years old with a congenital heart defect. The CDR3 loop is CASSARDRGIVSGNTIYF. The DNA for the CDR3 is TGTGCCAGTAGTGCCCGGGACAGGGGTATAGTTTCTGGAAACACCATATATTTT.